The T cell receptor (beta chain) described here comes from a study of naive and memory T cell subsets (TCRdb year 2017). Background for the entire study: The study applied an open-source, UMI-based TCR alpha and beta sequencing pipeline to sorted naive and memory peripheral blood T cell subsets. RNA was DNase-treated and reverse transcribed with TCR constant-region primers, mostly using SuperScript III. IgG serology results and the functional CMV T cell responses were in complete agreement.

Overall study results and their limits: Following error correction, more than 85% of naive TCR sequences occurred only once, which made naive abundance distributions much steeper than those of memory subsets. RNA-based TCR counts may be influenced by expression changes linked to T cell activation and differentiation. No ground truth was available to validate the repertoire findings for the naive and memory subsets. Clonotypes were defined as single alpha or beta chain sequences, not paired alpha/beta receptors. The abundance of TCRs followed a power law with an exponent that differed between naive and memory subsets yet stayed consistent across the three individuals. Naive repertoires, especially CD8, contained a few larger clonotypes, possibly memory cells re-expressing CD45RA. In both CD4 and CD8 cells, going from naive through CM, EM and EMRA, the Gini index went up while Shannon and inverse Simpson diversity went down.

About this clonotype itself: The antigen it recognizes is unknown. Base qualities are not provided; no much larger clone lies one nucleotide away.

Libraries were built with UMI-ligation and nested PCR. To cover both TRBC1 and TRBC2, the beta constant-region primer consisted of an equimolar mix of two oligonucleotides. T4 RNA ligase 1 ligated a single-stranded oligonucleotide carrying the SP2 primer and a 12-nucleotide UMI to the cDNA 3' end. The ligated cDNA went through four rounds of PCR with nested alpha and beta constant-region primers together with the SP2 primer. The ligation reaction was kept at 16 degrees C for about 20-25 hours. PCR2 was typically run as a SYBR Green qPCR and stopped at a predetermined threshold to prevent over-amplification. All purifications after the first were performed with Agencourt AMPure XP magnetic beads. Libraries were quantified by Qubit and checked on a TapeStation, where a main peak was expected near 650 bp. The pooled libraries were sequenced on an Illumina MiSeq using v2 2x251 paired-end kits, which usually yielded roughly 0.95-2.2 million reads per sample. Libraries were pooled at 4 nM per sample, and roughly 4.5-7.5% PhiX was added to improve cluster recognition. In the source study's methods: V and J genes were assigned to Demultiplexor-processed FASTQ reads by Decombinator through tag matching, with a single base-pair mismatch being allowed. UMIs were used by Collapsinator to correct both sequencing errors and frequency errors arising from PCR heterogeneity. TCRs were translated and CDR3s were extracted from the conserved cysteine to the FGXG phenylalanine by CDR3Translator, with non-productive sequences being flagged. Gini, Shannon entropy and inverse Simpson indices were computed after subsampling the repertoires to the same number of UMI-defined TCRs. Within the linear range, a power law was fitted to clonotype abundance distributions using maximum likelihood. On one naive CD8 sample, the pipeline and MIGEC gave similar UMI counts, unique TCR numbers and clonal distributions. In one analysis, naive TCRs that were also found in any memory subset of the same donor were excluded from the naive repertoire. Repertoires were searched for around 7,000 CMV-associated CDR3 sequences compiled from VDJdb and a published dataset. Clones were called with MiXCR by TCRdb after fastp trimmed the public reads at Q25, and only in-frame beta chains were retained. A single entry per CDR3 protein holds the most common genes and DNA from its merged rows. What appears here as the V and J calls and clone size reflects TCRdb's work, not the paper's. Across this sample there are 120,000 to 150,000 distinct CDR3 sequences, with 17% seen only once. The ten largest make up 0.14% of the sample.

The germline V end is reduced by 7 bases and the J end by 7 bases; junction bases left unmatched: 9. Taken from cysteine to phenylalanine, the CDR3 has 14 residues. Only CDR3 DNA remains: 42 bases, in frame from the first base. Based on the germline V gene (reference sequence), the CDR1 and CDR2 sequences are LNHDA and SQIVND. From the second PCR step onward, the TCR alpha chain libraries and the TCR beta chain libraries were amplified separately. Donor CMV status was determined by IFNgamma production from CD4+ T cells after overnight stimulation of fresh PBMCs with CMV viral lysate. Miltenyi beads were used first to positively select CD4 T cells, and CD8 T cells were then positively selected from the CD4-negative fraction. Cells were stained for CD3, CD4, CD8, CD45RA, CD27 and a live/dead dye and were sorted on a BD Aria II into four subsets based on CD45RA and CD27. A few healthy volunteers provided blood, and each donor's sample was split into CD4 and CD8 T cells and then further divided into four differentiation subsets. Approximately 120 ml of peripheral blood was collected from each donor, and PBMC were isolated by Ficoll-Paque PLUS density-gradient centrifugation. The sorted cells were lysed in RLT buffer, after which RNA was extracted using a Qiagen RNeasy kit and kept at -80 degrees C.

The TCR was taken from a human donor in good health. The V gene is TRBV19 and the J gene is TRBJ1-5, with 8 junctional bases fitting TRBD1. The sequencing input was naive CD4+ T cells from blood. Sample cell subset or site, as interpreted from the label and publication: naive T cells, CD45RA high CD27+. The CDR3 has the sequence CASTGGQGQQPQHF. The sequenced DNA: TGTGCCAGTACGGGTGGACAGGGCCAGCAGCCCCAGCATTTT.